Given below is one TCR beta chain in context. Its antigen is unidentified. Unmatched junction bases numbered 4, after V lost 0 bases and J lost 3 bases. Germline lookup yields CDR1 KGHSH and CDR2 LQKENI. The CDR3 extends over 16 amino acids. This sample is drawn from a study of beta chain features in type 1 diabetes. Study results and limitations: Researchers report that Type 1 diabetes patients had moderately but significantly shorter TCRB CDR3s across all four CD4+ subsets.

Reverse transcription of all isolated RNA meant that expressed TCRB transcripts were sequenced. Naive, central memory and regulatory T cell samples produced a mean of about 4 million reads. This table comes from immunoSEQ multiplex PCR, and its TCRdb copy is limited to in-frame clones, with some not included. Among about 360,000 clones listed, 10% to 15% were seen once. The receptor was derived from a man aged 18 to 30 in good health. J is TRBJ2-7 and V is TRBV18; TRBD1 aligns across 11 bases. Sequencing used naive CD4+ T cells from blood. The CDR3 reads CASSPPGTGGSYEQYF. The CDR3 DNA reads TGTGCCAGCTCACCACCGGGGACAGGGGGTAGCTACGAGCAGTACTTC.